This TCR beta chain derives from a study of low-dose radiotherapy and immunotherapy resistance in tumors. Across the whole study: Over 26 weeks, cohort 2 got 1 Gy every two weeks, reaching 13 Gy. Intravenous cyclophosphamide 200 mg/m2 was given every two weeks, one day before radiation and immunotherapy. Ipilimumab 1 mg/kg every six weeks, together with nivolumab 240 mg every two weeks, was given intravenously to patients.

This clonotype was counted ten times or more. Germline V gene sequence: CDR1 SQVTM, CDR2 ANQGSEA. V lost 6 bases to trimming and J lost 3 bases; unmatched junction nucleotides: 14. The CDR3 extends over 15 amino acids. Noted time point: before trial treatment. Each donor was administered nivolumab, ipilimumab, aspirin, low-dose cyclophosphamide and low-dose radiotherapy. cDNA synthesis used a TRAV/TRBV-specific primer set for both chains. For amplifying TCRs, the PCR ran for approximately 18 cycles with Phusion, which was used together with a constant-region primer and the adapter on the V primers. TCRdb independently ran MiXCR on the reads; one entry per CDR3 protein. The sample holds under 90,000 distinct CDR3 sequences, less than 35% seen once.

V gene TRBV29-1 combines with J gene TRBJ2-7; 7 positions agree with TRBD1. The source was PBMCs, collected before treatment. This TCR derives from a female donor with ovarian cancer. CDR3 DNA sequence: TGCAGCGTCCAGACCCTGACAGGGATTCTCTACGAGCAGTACTTC. It specifies CSVQTLTGILYEQYF.